Listed below are T cell receptor beta chains from one sample, sequenced in a study of cytomegalovirus exposure and HLA in healthy donors. TCRdb keeps only in-frame clones here, not all; method: immunoSEQ multiplex PCR. The data hold some 150,000 clones, with over 75% observed a single time. Sequenced sample: PBMCs. Receptors originate from a female donor in good health and CMV-seronegative. Both conserved end residues are part of each CDR3. The order of the fields is J gene, clone size, V gene, D gene, CDR3 length, CDR3 protein, CDR3 DNA. D genes are given only for firm matches. Only part of the rows carry a size: once, few, many, or a class if the clone is expanded.

TRBJ2-3,.,TRBV28,.,13,CASSRGRGHTQYF,TGTGCCAGCTCCCGGGGTAGAGGCCATACGCAGTATTTT
TRBJ2-2,once,TRBV2,.,14,CASSWTTNTGELFF,TGTGCCAGCAGTTGGACTACGAACACCGGGGAGCTGTTTTTT
TRBJ2-7,.,TRBV29-1,TRBD1,15,CSVVGTGESSYEQYF,TGCAGCGTTGTGGGGACAGGGGAGAGCTCCTACGAGCAGTACTTC
TRBJ1-1,.,TRBV18,.,13,CASSPTENTEAFF,TGTGCCAGCTCACCGACAGAGAACACTGAAGCTTTCTTT
TRBJ2-7,.,TRBV7-9,.,13,CASSFLAGYEQYF,TGTGCCAGCAGCTTTCTAGCTGGCTACGAGCAGTACTTC
TRBJ2-4,.,TRBV6-1,.,10,CASGGGRVYF,TGTGCCAGCGGGGGGGGCAGGGTGTACTTC
TRBJ2-1,few,TRBV5-6,.,12,CASSPTGYEQFF,TGTGCCAGCAGCCCCACAGGGTATGAGCAGTTCTTC
TRBJ1-1,.,TRBV27,.,14,CASSLYRQGTEAFF,TGTGCCAGCAGTTTATACCGCCAGGGCACTGAAGCTTTCTTT
TRBJ1-5,.,TRBV13,TRBD1,14,CASSYRGGNQPQHF,TGTGCCAGCAGTTACAGGGGTGGCAATCAGCCCCAGCATTTT
TRBJ2-2,few,TRBV2,TRBD1,14,CASSGQGATGELFF,TGTGCCAGCAGTGGGCAGGGGGCCACCGGGGAGCTGTTTTTT
TRBJ1-2,once,TRBV5-1,.,13,CASSLGQNYGYTF,TGCGCCAGCAGCTTGGGCCAGAACTATGGCTACACCTTC
TRBJ1-2,.,TRBV9,TRBD1,15,CASSVEAGGNYGYTF,TGTGCCAGCAGCGTAGAGGCAGGGGGCAACTATGGCTACACCTTC
TRBJ2-5,once,TRBV4-1,.,15,CASSLLDGGQETQYF,TGCGCCAGCAGCCTCCTGGACGGAGGTCAAGAGACCCAGTACTTC
TRBJ2-1,.,TRBV7-2,.,13,CASSLGGGDEQFF,TGTGCCAGCAGCCTAGGGGGGGGAGATGAGCAGTTCTTC
TRBJ2-1,few,TRBV27,.,17,CASSLSGTSYYYNEQFF,TGTGCCAGCAGTTTATCCGGAACTAGCTACTACTACAATGAGCAGTTCTTC
TRBJ2-7,.,TRBV27,TRBD2,15,CASSSWTSNSYEQYF,TGTGCCAGCAGTTCATGGACTAGCAATTCCTACGAGCAGTACTTC
TRBJ2-7,.,TRBV27,TRBD2,15,CASSSGTSVRYEQYF,TGTGCCAGCAGTTCAGGGACTAGCGTTCGCTACGAGCAGTACTTC
TRBJ2-7,.,TRBV28,.,15,CASASSPFRSYEQYF,TGTGCCAGCGCGAGTTCGCCGTTCCGATCCTACGAGCAGTACTTC